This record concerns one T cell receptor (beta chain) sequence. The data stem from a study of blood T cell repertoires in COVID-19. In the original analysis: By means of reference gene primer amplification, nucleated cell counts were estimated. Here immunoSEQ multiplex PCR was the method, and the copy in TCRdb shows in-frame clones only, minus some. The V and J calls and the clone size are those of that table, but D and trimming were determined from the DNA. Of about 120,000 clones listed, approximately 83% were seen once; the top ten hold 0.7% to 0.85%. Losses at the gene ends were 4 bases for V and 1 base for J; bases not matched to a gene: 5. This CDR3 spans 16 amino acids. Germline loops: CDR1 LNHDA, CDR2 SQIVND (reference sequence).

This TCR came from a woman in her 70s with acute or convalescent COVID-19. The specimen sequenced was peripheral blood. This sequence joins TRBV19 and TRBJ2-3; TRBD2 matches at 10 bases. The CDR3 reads CASSRAGTSGTDTQYF. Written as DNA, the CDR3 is TGTGCCAGTAGTAGGGCCGGGACTAGCGGCACAGATACGCAGTATTTT.